This section outlines one TCR beta chain sequence together with its context. What it recognizes is unknown. PCR involved 60 Vbeta and 13 Jbeta primers. Assay: immunoSEQ multiplex PCR; the TCRdb copy retains only in-frame clones and omits some. The sample shows around 180,000 clones, roughly 78% of them seen only once. This entry is derived from a study of cytomegalovirus exposure and HLA in healthy donors. Findings of the study overall: Differences between HLA loci emerged in a later analysis of TCR association rates, with DRB1 most and HLA-C fewest.

The CDR3 loop spans 15 amino acids. V shed 4 bases and J 0 bases; nucleotides not matched to a gene: 7. Germline values: CDR1 SGDLS, CDR2 YYNGEE. V usage is TRBV9 and J usage is TRBJ2-7; TRBD2 matches at 7 bases. The source is a woman between 45 and 60 years old in good health and CMV-seropositive. The specimen was PBMCs. The chain's CDR3 is CASSPPGRASYEQYF. The CDR3 DNA reads as TGTGCCAGCAGCCCACCGGGGAGGGCCTCCTACGAGCAGTACTTC.